These T cell receptor beta chains were read from a single sample in a study of blood T cells in healthy people across ages. A single record per CDR3 protein comes from TCRdb applying MiXCR to the 5' RACE reads. The data contain 1.5 million to 2 million distinct CDR3 sequences, approximately 50% of them singletons. The material sequenced was blood. The receptors come from a woman aged 40 to 55 in good health. Both conserved end residues are part of each CDR3. D genes are given only for firm matches. Part of the rows lack a size; the others show once, few, many or a class for expanded clones.

TRBV10-3	.	TRBJ2-3	few	CAISPFFFSDTQYF	TGTGCCATCAGCCCTTTCTTCTTTTCAGATACGCAGTATTTT
TRBV29-1	TRBD1	TRBJ1-2	few	CSVRGQGDGYTF	TGCAGCGTGAGGGGACAGGGCGATGGCTACACCTTC
TRBV14	.	TRBJ1-1	.	CASSPDKGGWSEAFF	TGTGCCAGCAGTCCCGACAAAGGAGGGTGGTCTGAAGCTTTCTTT
TRBV7-6	TRBD2	TRBJ2-7	.	CASSTQQGGSYEQYF	TGTGCCAGCAGCACCCAGCAGGGAGGGTCCTACGAGCAGTACTTC
TRBV11-2	.	TRBJ2-1	.	CASSVVVKNEQFF	TGTGCCAGCAGCGTAGTAGTCAAAAATGAGCAGTTCTTC
TRBV28	TRBD1	TRBJ2-7	.	CAVKGTGKLEQYF	TGTGCCGTCAAGGGGACAGGGAAACTCGAGCAGTACTTC
TRBV21-1	.	TRBJ2-1	few	CARRAAGALYKERNEQFF	TGTGCCAGAAGAGCGGCGGGGGCCCTCTACAAAGAAAGGAATGAGCAGTTCTTC
TRBV12-3/TRBV12-4	.	TRBJ2-7	few	CASSSSRAQYF	TGTGCCAGCAGTTCATCTAGGGCCCAGTACTTC
TRBV6-5	.	TRBJ2-7	.	CASSSNPSTGYDEQYF	TGTGCCAGCAGCTCCAACCCCTCAACAGGGTACGATGAGCAGTACTTC
TRBV10-3	.	TRBJ2-1	.	CAISDSSYNEQFF	TGTGCCATCAGTGATTCCTCCTACAATGAGCAGTTCTTC
TRBV7-2	.	TRBJ2-3	.	CASSIVSADTQYF	TGTGCCAGCAGCATAGTCTCCGCAGATACGCAGTATTTT
TRBV28	.	TRBJ2-7	many	CASSRNYEQYF	TGTGCCAGCAGCCGAAACTACGAGCAGTACTTC
TRBV5-1	.	TRBJ2-3	many	CASSLEPRSSTDTQYF	TGCGCCAGCAGCTTGGAACCCAGGTCTAGCACAGATACGCAGTATTTT
TRBV28	.	TRBJ2-7	.	CASSRTSAPYEQYF	TGTGCCAGCAGTAGGACTTCCGCTCCCTACGAGCAGTACTTC
TRBV11-2	TRBD2	TRBJ2-1	.	CASSPRLTSGTLSSYNEQFF	TGTGCCAGCAGCCCGCGTCTGACTAGCGGTACACTAAGCTCCTACAATGAGCAGTTCTTC
TRBV7-9	.	TRBJ2-3	many	CASSLVTGSTDTQYF	TGTGCCAGCAGCTTAGTGACAGGCAGCACAGATACGCAGTATTTT
TRBV28	TRBD1	TRBJ2-4	few	CASRRDRVENIQYF	TGTGCCAGCAGAAGGGACAGGGTAGAGAACATTCAGTACTTC
TRBV24-1	.	TRBJ1-2	once	CATSESLPGPKYGYTF	TGTGCCACCAGCGAGAGCTTACCGGGACCAAAATATGGCTACACCTTC
TRBV24-1	.	TRBJ2-3	.	CATSVPSWGTSTDTQYF	TGTGCCACCAGTGTTCCAAGTTGGGGGACTAGCACAGATACGCAGTATTTT
TRBV6-5	.	TRBJ1-6	few	CASSYGALTDYNSPLHF	TGTGCCAGCAGTTACGGGGCCCTGACAGACTATAATTCACCCCTCCACTTT
TRBV6-5	.	TRBJ1-1	.	CASERARGPNTEAFF	TGTGCCAGCGAGAGGGCTCGGGGTCCAAACACTGAAGCTTTCTTT
TRBV2	TRBD1	TRBJ2-6	.	CASSRTIGQGISGANVLTF	TGTGCCAGCAGCCGCACGATCGGACAGGGGATCTCTGGGGCCAACGTCCTGACTTTC
TRBV6-5	TRBD2	TRBJ2-6	.	CASSYWEGNGANVLTF	TGTGCCAGCAGTTACTGGGAGGGGAATGGGGCCAACGTCCTGACTTTC
TRBV6-1	.	TRBJ2-1	.	CARGGYEDEQFF	TGTGCCAGAGGGGGGTACGAGGATGAGCAGTTCTTC
TRBV12-3/TRBV12-4	.	TRBJ1-2	.	CASSMGGRGGYTF	TGTGCCAGCAGCATGGGGGGAAGAGGTGGCTACACCTTC
TRBV27	.	TRBJ1-1	.	CASGLNTEAFF	TGTGCCAGCGGCTTAAACACTGAAGCTTTCTTT
TRBV20-1	TRBD2	TRBJ2-3	.	CSASIQALAMDTQYF	TGCAGTGCTAGTATCCAGGCACTAGCGATGGATACGCAGTATTTT
TRBV7-3	.	TRBJ2-1	.	CASSPSVENNEQFF	TGTGCCAGCAGCCCCTCTGTGGAGAACAATGAGCAGTTCTTC
TRBV24-1	.	TRBJ2-1	few	CATSDVGEQFF	TGTGCCACCAGTGATGTGGGGGAGCAGTTCTTC
TRBV30	.	TRBJ2-1	.	CAWSVRASAQQFF	TGTGCCTGGAGTGTAAGGGCTAGTGCACAGCAGTTCTTC
TRBV27	.	TRBJ2-4	few	CASGYNRGGKAKNIQYF	TGTGCCAGCGGATACAACAGGGGGGGAAAGGCCAAAAACATTCAGTACTTC
TRBV11-2	.	TRBJ1-2	.	CASTPMGGNYGYTF	TGTGCCAGCACCCCGATGGGAGGGAACTATGGCTACACCTTC
TRBV18	.	TRBJ1-6	.	CASSPRQTYGNSPLHF	TGTGCCAGCTCACCACGACAGACCTACGGGAATTCACCCCTCCACTTT
TRBV6-2/TRBV6-3	.	TRBJ2-4	.	CASSTRAGTTKNIQYF	TGTGCCAGCAGTACCCGGGCGGGAACTACCAAAAACATTCAGTACTTC
TRBV7-2	.	TRBJ2-6	few	CASSTYRGLTSGANVLTF	TGTGCCAGCAGCACATACAGGGGACTCACCTCTGGGGCCAACGTCCTGACTTTC
TRBV6-6	.	TRBJ2-7	few	CASRWPSTYEQYF	TGTGCCAGCAGATGGCCAAGTACCTACGAGCAGTACTTC
TRBV7-9	.	TRBJ2-3	.	CASSPGHTVNLDTQYF	TGTGCCAGCAGCCCAGGCCATACCGTTAACCTGGATACGCAGTATTTT
TRBV27	TRBD1	TRBJ1-2	many	CASSGDRVGGYTF	TGTGCCAGCAGTGGAGACAGGGTGGGAGGCTACACCTTC
TRBV4-3	TRBD1	TRBJ2-3	few	CASSQEGQGQDTQYF	TGCGCCAGCAGCCAAGAGGGACAGGGGCAAGATACGCAGTATTTT
TRBV20-1	.	TRBJ2-1	.	CSEGKGNEQFF	TGCAGTGAGGGTAAGGGCAATGAGCAGTTCTTC
TRBV27	.	TRBJ1-6	.	CASSSWASPLHF	TGTGCCAGCAGTTCCTGGGCCTCACCCCTCCACTTT
TRBV4-3	.	TRBJ2-1	few	CASSQDGGSLGNEQFF	TGCGCCAGCAGCCAAGATGGGGGGTCTTTGGGCAATGAGCAGTTCTTC
TRBV25-1	.	TRBJ1-6	.	CASRATAPLNSPLHF	TGTGCCAGCAGGGCGACAGCTCCCCTCAATTCACCCCTCCACTTT
TRBV12-3/TRBV12-4	TRBD2	TRBJ2-5	few	CASSHPGLAGARGTQYF	TGTGCCAGCAGCCATCCGGGACTAGCGGGGGCCCGTGGTACTCAGTACTTC
TRBV19	.	TRBJ1-1	.	CASSKEISGVLNTEAFF	TGTGCCAGTAGTAAGGAAATCTCAGGGGTTTTAAACACTGAAGCTTTCTTT
TRBV7-2	.	TRBJ2-4	few	CASSLDSALAKNIQYF	TGTGCCAGCAGCTTAGATTCGGCTTTAGCCAAAAACATTCAGTACTTC
TRBV7-6	TRBD2	TRBJ2-1	once	CASSLPRLAGGLDEQFF	TGTGCCAGCAGCCTGCCCCGCCTAGCGGGGGGGTTGGATGAGCAGTTCTTC
TRBV27	.	TRBJ1-2	.	CASSLSPGSHYTF	TGTGCCAGCAGTTTATCCCCAGGGTCCCACTACACCTTC
TRBV6-2/TRBV6-3	.	TRBJ2-7	.	CASSRPPFGVRNEQYF	TGTGCCAGCAGCCGACCCCCCTTTGGGGTACGCAACGAGCAGTACTTC
TRBV5-8	.	TRBJ2-5	.	CASSLDTGKNDQETQYF	TGTGCCAGCAGCTTGGATACAGGGAAGAACGACCAAGAGACCCAGTACTTC
TRBV15	.	TRBJ2-7	.	CATSRDRVQHYEQYF	TGTGCCACCAGCAGAGATAGGGTGCAGCACTACGAGCAGTACTTC
TRBV28	.	TRBJ1-2	.	CASSAPAGMYGYTF	TGTGCCAGCAGTGCCCCGGCAGGGATGTATGGCTACACCTTC
TRBV4-2	.	TRBJ1-4	.	CASRRDFGATNEKLFF	TGTGCCAGCAGACGGGACTTCGGCGCAACTAATGAAAAACTGTTTTTT
TRBV6-2/TRBV6-3	.	TRBJ2-3	.	CASRGNGRGSTDTQYF	TGTGCCAGCAGAGGCAACGGGAGAGGTAGCACAGATACGCAGTATTTT